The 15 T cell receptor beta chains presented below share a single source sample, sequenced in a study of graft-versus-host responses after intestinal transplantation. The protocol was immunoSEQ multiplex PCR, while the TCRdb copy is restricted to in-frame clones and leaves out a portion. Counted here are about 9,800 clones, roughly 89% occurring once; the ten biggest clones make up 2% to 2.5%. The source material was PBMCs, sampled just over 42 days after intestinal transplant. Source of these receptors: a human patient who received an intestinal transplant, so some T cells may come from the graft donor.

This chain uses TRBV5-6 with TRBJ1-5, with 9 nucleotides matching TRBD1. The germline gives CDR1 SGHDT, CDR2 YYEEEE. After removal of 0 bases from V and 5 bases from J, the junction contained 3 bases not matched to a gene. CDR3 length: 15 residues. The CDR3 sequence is CASSLAGQGHQPQHF. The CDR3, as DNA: TGTGCCAGCAGCTTGGCGGGACAGGGACATCAGCCCCAGCATTTT.

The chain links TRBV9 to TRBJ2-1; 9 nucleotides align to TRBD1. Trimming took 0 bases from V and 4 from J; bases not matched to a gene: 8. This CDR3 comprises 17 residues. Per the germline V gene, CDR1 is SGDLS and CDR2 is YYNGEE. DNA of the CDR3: TGTGCCAGCAGCGTAGATATAGGGACAGGGATATACAATGAGCAGTTCTTC. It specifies CASSVDIGTGIYNEQFF.

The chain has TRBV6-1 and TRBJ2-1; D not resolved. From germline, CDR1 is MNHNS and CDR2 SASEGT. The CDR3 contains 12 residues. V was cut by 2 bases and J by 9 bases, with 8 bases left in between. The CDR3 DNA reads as TGTGCCAGCAGTGAATTAGTCGGTGAGCAGTTCTTC. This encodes CASSELVGEQFF.

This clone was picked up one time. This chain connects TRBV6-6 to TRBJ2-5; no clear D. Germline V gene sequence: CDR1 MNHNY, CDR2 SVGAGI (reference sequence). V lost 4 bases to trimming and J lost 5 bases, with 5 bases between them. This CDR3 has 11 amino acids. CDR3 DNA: TGTGCCAGCAGTTTAATGGAGACCCAGTACTTC. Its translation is CASSLMETQYF.

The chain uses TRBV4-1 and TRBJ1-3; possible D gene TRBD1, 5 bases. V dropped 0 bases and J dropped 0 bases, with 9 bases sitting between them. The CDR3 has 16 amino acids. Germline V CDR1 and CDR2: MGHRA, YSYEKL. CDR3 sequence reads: CASSQEDTYSGNTIYF. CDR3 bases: TGCGCCAGCAGCCAAGAGGACACCTACTCTGGAAACACCATATATTTT.

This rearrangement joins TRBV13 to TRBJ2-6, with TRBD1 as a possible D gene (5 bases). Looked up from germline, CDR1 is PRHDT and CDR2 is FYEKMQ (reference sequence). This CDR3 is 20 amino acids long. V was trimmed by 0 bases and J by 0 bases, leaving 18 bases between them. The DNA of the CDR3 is TGTGCCAGCAGCTTAGGCCTAGTGACAGCCATTAGCTCTGGGGCCAACGTCCTGACTTTC. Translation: CASSLGLVTAISSGANVLTF. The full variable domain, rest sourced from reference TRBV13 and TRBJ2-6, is AAGVIQSPRHLIKEKRETATLKCYPIPRHDTVYWYQQGPGQDPQFLISFYEKMQSDKGSIPDRFSAQQFSDYHSELNMSSLELGDSALYFCASSLGLVTAISSGANVLTFGAGSRLTVL.

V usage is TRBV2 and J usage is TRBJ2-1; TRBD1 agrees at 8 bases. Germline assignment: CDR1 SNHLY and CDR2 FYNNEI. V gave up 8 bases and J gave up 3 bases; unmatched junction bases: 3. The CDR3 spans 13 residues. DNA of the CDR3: TGTGCCAGCTCCGGGACAGGCTACAATGAGCAGTTCTTC. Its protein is CASSGTGYNEQFF.

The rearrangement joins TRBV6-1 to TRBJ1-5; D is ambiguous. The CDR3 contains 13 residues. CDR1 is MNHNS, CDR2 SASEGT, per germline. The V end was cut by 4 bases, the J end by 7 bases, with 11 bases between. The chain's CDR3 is CASSGHDGQPQHF. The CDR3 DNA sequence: TGTGCCAGCAGTGGACACGACGGACAGCCCCAGCATTTT.

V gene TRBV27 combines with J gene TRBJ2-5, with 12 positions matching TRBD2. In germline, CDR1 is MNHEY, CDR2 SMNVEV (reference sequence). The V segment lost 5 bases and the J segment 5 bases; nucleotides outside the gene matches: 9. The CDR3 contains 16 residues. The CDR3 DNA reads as TGTGCCAGCAGTGCCGAGACTAGCGGGGGACCGGAGACCCAGTACTTC. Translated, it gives CASSAETSGGPETQYF.

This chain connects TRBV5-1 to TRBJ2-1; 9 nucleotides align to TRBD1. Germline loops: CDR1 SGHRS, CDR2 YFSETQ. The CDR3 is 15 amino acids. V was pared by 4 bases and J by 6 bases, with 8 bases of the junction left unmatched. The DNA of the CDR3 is TGCGCCAGCAGCCCAGGACAGGGGTCCCTCAATGAGCAGTTCTTC. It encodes CASSPGQGSLNEQFF. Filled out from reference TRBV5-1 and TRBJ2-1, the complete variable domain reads KAGVTQTPRYLIKTRGQQVTLSCSPISGHRSVSWYQQTPGQGLQFLFEYFSETQRNKGNFPGRFSGRQFSNSRSEMNVSTLELGDSALYLCASSPGQGSLNEQFFGPGTRLTVL.

The CDR3 region is CASSLVTSLAGLPNEQFF. The CDR3 bases are TGTGCCAGCAGTCTCGTAACTTCACTAGCGGGATTGCCCAATGAGCAGTTCTTC. The chain is built from TRBV28 and TRBJ2-1, with TRBD2 matching 10 bases. The germline CDR1 and CDR2 sequences are MDHEN and SYDVKM. CDR3 length: 18 residues. V shed 5 bases and J 6 bases; nucleotides not matched to a gene: 16.

The CDR3 spells CASGLVRPELANQPQHF. The DNA of the CDR3 is TGTGCTAGTGGTTTGGTACGTCCCGAACTAGCGAATCAGCCCCAGCATTTT. V is TRBV12-5 and J is TRBJ1-5; D is ambiguous. The germline V gene encodes CDR1 LGHNT and CDR2 FRNRAP. The CDR3 contains 17 residues. Between the trimmed V and J ends, which lost 0 bases and 4 bases, there was a span of 16 bases.

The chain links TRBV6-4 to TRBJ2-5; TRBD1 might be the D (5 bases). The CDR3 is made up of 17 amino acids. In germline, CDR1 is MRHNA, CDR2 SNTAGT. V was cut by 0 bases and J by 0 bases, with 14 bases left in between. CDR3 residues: CASSDSRDSFYQETQYF. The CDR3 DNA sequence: TGTGCCAGCAGTGACTCGAGAGACAGCTTTTACCAAGAGACCCAGTACTTC.

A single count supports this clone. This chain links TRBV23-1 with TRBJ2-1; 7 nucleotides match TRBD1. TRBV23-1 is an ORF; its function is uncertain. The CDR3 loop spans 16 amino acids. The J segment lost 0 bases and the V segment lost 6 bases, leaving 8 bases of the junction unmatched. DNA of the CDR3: TGCGCCAGCAGCCGCCCGGGACAGTGCTCCTACAATGAGCAGTTCTTC. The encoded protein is CASSRPGQCSYNEQFF.

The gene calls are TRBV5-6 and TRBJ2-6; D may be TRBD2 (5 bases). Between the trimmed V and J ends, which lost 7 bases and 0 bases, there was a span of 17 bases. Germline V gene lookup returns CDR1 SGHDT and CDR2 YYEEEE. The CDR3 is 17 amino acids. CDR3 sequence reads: CASVSTGIYSGANVLTF. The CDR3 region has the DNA TGTGCCAGCGTATCTACCGGGATTTACTCTGGGGCCAACGTCCTGACTTTC.